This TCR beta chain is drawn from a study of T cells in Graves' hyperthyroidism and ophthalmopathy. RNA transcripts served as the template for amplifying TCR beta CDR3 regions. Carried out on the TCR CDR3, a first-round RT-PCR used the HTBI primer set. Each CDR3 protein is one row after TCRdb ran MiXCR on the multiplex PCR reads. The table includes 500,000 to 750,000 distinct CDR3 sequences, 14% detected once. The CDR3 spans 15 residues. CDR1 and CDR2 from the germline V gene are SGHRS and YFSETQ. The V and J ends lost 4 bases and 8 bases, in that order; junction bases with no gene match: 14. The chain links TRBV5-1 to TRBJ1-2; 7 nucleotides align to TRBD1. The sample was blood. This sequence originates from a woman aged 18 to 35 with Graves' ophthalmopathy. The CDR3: CASSATTGAGDGYTF. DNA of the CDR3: TGCGCCAGCAGCGCGACCACAGGGGCAGGGGACGGCTACACCTTC. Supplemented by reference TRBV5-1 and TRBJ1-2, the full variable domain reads KAGVTQTPRYLIKTRGQQVTLSCSPISGHRSVSWYQQTPGQGLQFLFEYFSETQRNKGNFPGRFSGRQFSNSRSEMNVSTLELGDSALYLCASSATTGAGDGYTFGSGTRLTVV.